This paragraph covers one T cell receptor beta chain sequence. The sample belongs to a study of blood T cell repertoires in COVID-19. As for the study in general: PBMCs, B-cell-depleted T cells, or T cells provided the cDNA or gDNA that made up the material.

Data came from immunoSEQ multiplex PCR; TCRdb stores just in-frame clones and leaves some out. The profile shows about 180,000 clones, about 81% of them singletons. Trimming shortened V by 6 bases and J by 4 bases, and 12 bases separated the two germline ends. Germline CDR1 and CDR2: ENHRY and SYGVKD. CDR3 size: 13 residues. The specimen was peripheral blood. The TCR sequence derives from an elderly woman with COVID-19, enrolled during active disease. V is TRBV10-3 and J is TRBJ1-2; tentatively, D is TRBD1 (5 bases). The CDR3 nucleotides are TGTGCCATCAGCCAGGGAGGTAGCTATGGCTACACCTTC. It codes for CAISQGGSYGYTF.